Listed below are T cell receptor beta chains from one sample, sequenced in a study of cytomegalovirus exposure and HLA in healthy donors. Libraries were prepared by immunoSEQ multiplex PCR; TCRdb keeps only in-frame clonotypes and omits some of them. The table lists some 170,000 clones, over 85% of them singletons. The sample consisted of PBMCs. Every receptor here comes from a woman aged 18-35 years in good health and CMV-seropositive. Each CDR3 is given with its conserved first and last residue. The D gene is left open where the match is weak. Size is omitted from some rows. Given values are once, few, many or a class for expanded clones.

v_gene	d_gene	j_gene	abundance	CDR3nt	CDR3aa
TRBV19	TRBD1	TRBJ1-1	-	TGTGCCACCTACCGGGGTGGAGGGGGCGTAAAGAACACTGAAGCTTTCTTT	CATYRGGGGVKNTEAFF
TRBV29-1	TRBD1	TRBJ1-2	-	TGCAGCGTTGAAGATCTGGGACAGGGTCGCGATGGCTACACCTTC	CSVEDLGQGRDGYTF
TRBV20-1	-	TRBJ1-1	few	TGCAGTGCTTGGGGGGGCACTGAAGCTTTCTTT	CSAWGGTEAFF
TRBV6-1	TRBD2	TRBJ2-5	-	TGTGCCAGCAGTGGGACTAGCGGGAGGTCGGAGACCCAGTACTTC	CASSGTSGRSETQYF
TRBV10-2	TRBD2	TRBJ2-5	once	TGCGCCAGCAAGACTAGCGTCAGGCAAGAGACCCAGTACTTC	CASKTSVRQETQYF
TRBV5-6	-	TRBJ1-2	-	TGTGCCAGCAGCTTGGGCCAGTTGAACACCTTC	CASSLGQLNTF
TRBV6-5	TRBD2	TRBJ2-7	-	TGTGCCAGCATCCCCCGGGGGGGGGTCGAGCAGTACTTC	CASIPRGGVEQYF
TRBV27	TRBD1	TRBJ1-4	-	TGTGCCAGCAGCCTACGGACAGGGAGTAGTGAAAAACTGTTTTTT	CASSLRTGSSEKLFF
TRBV19	-	TRBJ2-4	few	TGTGCCAGTAGTATACTTCCCTCGGCATTGGGGCCCTTCATTCAGTACTTC	CASSILPSALGPFIQYF
TRBV4-3	TRBD2	TRBJ2-7	-	TGCGCCAGCAGCCAAGAAGAAGGGATAGCGGGAGGACTCTCCTACGAGCAGTACTTC	CASSQEEGIAGGLSYEQYF
TRBV7-3	TRBD1	TRBJ2-3	-	TGTGCCAGCAGCTTATACGGGACAGCGGGCACAGATACGCAGTATTTT	CASSLYGTAGTDTQYF
TRBV4-3	-	TRBJ2-3	-	TGCGCCAGCAGCCAATGGGGGGAAGGGAGAGGAGATACGCAGTATTTT	CASSQWGEGRGDTQYF
TRBV6-5	TRBD1	TRBJ2-7	-	TGTGCCAGCAGTTTGGACAGGCACGAGCAGTACTTC	CASSLDRHEQYF
TRBV6-1	TRBD2	TRBJ2-3	-	TGTGCCACGCAGGGACTAGCGGGTACAGATACGCAGTATTTT	CATQGLAGTDTQYF
TRBV28	-	TRBJ1-2	-	TGTGCCAGCATTCCAGGGATATTGAGCTATGGCTACACCTTC	CASIPGILSYGYTF
TRBV5-5	-	TRBJ2-7	-	TGTGCCAGCAGCTTGGGGTCTCGGGACGAGCAGTACTTC	CASSLGSRDEQYF
TRBV4-1	-	TRBJ1-1	-	TGCGCCAGCAGCCCCCGACAGACCAGTGAAGCTTTCTTT	CASSPRQTSEAFF
TRBV7-6	-	TRBJ1-1	once	TGTGCCAGCAGCTGGGGCCCCACTGAAGCTTTCTTT	CASSWGPTEAFF
TRBV2	TRBD2	TRBJ2-2	-	TGTGCCAGCAGTGACGGGGGGAGGGGTACCGGGGAGCTGTTTTTT	CASSDGGRGTGELFF
TRBV30	-	TRBJ2-7	once	TGTGCCTCTTCTACGAACTACGAGCAGTACTTC	CASSTNYEQYF
TRBV18	TRBD1	TRBJ1-3	-	TGTGCCAGCTCGATGGACAGGGTGAATACCATATATTTT	CASSMDRVNTIYF
TRBV9	TRBD1	TRBJ1-2	-	TGTGCCAGCAGCGTGAGGGGACAGGGGGACTATGGCTACACCTTC	CASSVRGQGDYGYTF
TRBV9	-	TRBJ1-4	-	TGTGCCAGCAGCGTAGGAGGGAGGACTAATGAAAAACTGTTTTTT	CASSVGGRTNEKLFF
TRBV5-6	-	TRBJ2-5	-	TGTGCCAGCAGCGGTTCTGCACTAAGCGAAGAGACCCAGTACTTC	CASSGSALSEETQYF
TRBV27	-	TRBJ2-1	-	TGTGCCACCAACAGAAAAAGCAATCTCGTGGATGAGCAGTTCTTC	CATNRKSNLVDEQFF
TRBV27	-	TRBJ1-1	once	TGTGCCAGTAGCCTCGGCTTTGGTGAAGCTTTCTTT	CASSLGFGEAFF
TRBV27	TRBD2	TRBJ2-1	once	TGTGCCAGCAGTCGCCCGGGACTAGGCGATGAGCAGTTCTTC	CASSRPGLGDEQFF
TRBV29-1	-	TRBJ1-2	-	TGCAGCGTTGGCGATAGAACGTATGATGGCTACACCTTC	CSVGDRTYDGYTF
TRBV27	-	TRBJ1-1	once	TGTGCCAGCAGCCAAACAGGGTTATTGAACACTGAAGCTTTCTTT	CASSQTGLLNTEAFF
TRBV30	-	TRBJ1-1	-	TGTGCCTGGATCGGGGGTTGGAACACTGAAGCTTTCTTT	CAWIGGWNTEAFF
TRBV5-1	TRBD2	TRBJ2-1	-	TGCGCCAGCTTCGGGGGACTAGCGGGTACGAAGCAGTTCTTC	CASFGGLAGTKQFF
TRBV30	TRBD2	TRBJ2-1	-	TGTGCCTGGAGTGTACCCGCGGGAGGGGTCAGCTCCTACAATGAGCAGTTCTTC	CAWSVPAGGVSSYNEQFF
TRBV27	TRBD1	TRBJ1-1	-	TGTGCCAGCTGTAAAAGAATGGGACAGGGGGTAGGGAACACTGAAGCTTTCTTT	CASCKRMGQGVGNTEAFF